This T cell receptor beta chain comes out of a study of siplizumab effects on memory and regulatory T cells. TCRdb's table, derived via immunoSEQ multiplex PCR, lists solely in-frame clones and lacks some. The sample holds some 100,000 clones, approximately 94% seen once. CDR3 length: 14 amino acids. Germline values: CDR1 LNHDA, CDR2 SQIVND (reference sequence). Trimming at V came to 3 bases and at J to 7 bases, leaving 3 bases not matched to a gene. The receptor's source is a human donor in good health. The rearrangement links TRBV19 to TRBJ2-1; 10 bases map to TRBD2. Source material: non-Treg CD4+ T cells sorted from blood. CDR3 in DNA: TGTGCCAGTAGTATCCAGCGGGAGGGTAATGAGCAGTTCTTC. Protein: CASSIQREGNEQFF.